One sample yielded the 18 T cell receptor beta chains listed below, sequenced in a study of T cells after yellow fever vaccination. TCRdb independently ran MiXCR on the 5' RACE reads; one entry per CDR3 protein. This table holds some 320,000 distinct CDR3 sequences, 8.5% to 10% found once. The sample was CD4+ T cells sorted from PBMCs, taken 5 days after the yellow fever booster vaccination. The receptors originated from a man younger than 35 who received the YFV17D yellow fever vaccine.

This clonotype has ten or more counts. This chain joins TRBV5-1 and TRBJ2-1; D is unresolved. Germline V lookup: CDR1 SGHRS, CDR2 YFSETQ. Trimming took 4 bases from V and 9 from J, leaving 11 bases between them. The CDR3 is 12 amino acids. The CDR3 DNA follows: TGCGCCAGCAGCGTATCCTGGGGTGAGCAGTTCTTC. Amino acid sequence: CASSVSWGEQFF. Full variable domain (outside the CDR3, taken from reference TRBV5-1 and TRBJ2-1): KAGVTQTPRYLIKTRGQQVTLSCSPISGHRSVSWYQQTPGQGLQFLFEYFSETQRNKGNFPGRFSGRQFSNSRSEMNVSTLELGDSALYLCASSVSWGEQFFGPGTRLTVL.

This clonotype occurred a few times. For the CDR3, the DNA is TGCGCCAGCAGCTTGGTTGCAAGGGGCACAGATACGCAGTATTTT. Its translation: CASSLVARGTDTQYF. The chain employs TRBV5-1 and TRBJ2-3, with D unclear. The germline gives CDR1 SGHRS, CDR2 YFSETQ. Trimming shortened V by 0 bases and J by 1 base, and 9 bases separated the two germline ends. The CDR3 totals 15 residues.

The rearrangement uses TRBV6-1 and TRBJ2-2, with 7 bases fitting TRBD1. CDR1 and CDR2 (germline): MNHNS, SASEGT. This CDR3 contains 15 residues. V lost 2 bases to trimming and J lost 4 bases; unmatched junction nucleotides: 4. CDR3 nucleotide sequence: TGTGCCAGCAGTGAAAATCGACAGGGCACCGGGGAGCTGTTTTTT. Amino acid sequence: CASSENRQGTGELFF.

This clonotype was seen a few times. This rearrangement joins TRBV4-1 to TRBJ1-5; maybe TRBD1 (5 bases). The CDR3 has 16 residues. Germline loops: CDR1 MGHRA, CDR2 YSYEKL. Trimming stripped 0 bases from V and 4 bases from J, with 13 bases between. CDR3 in amino acids: CASSQETGAHNQPQHF. CDR3 nucleotide sequence: TGCGCCAGCAGCCAAGAAACCGGGGCTCATAATCAGCCCCAGCATTTT.

This clonotype was detected many times. The chain is built from TRBV29-1 and TRBJ2-2; D might be TRBD1 (6 bases). Trimming stripped 4 bases from V and 1 base from J, with 13 bases between. The CDR3 covers 15 residues. Germline assignment: CDR1 SQVTM and CDR2 ANQGSEA. CDR3 amino acids: CSVGTGFRNTGELFF. The CDR3 region has the DNA TGCAGCGTTGGTACAGGGTTTCGGAACACCGGGGAGCTGTTTTTT.

There are a few counts of this clonotype. The V call is TRBV5-5, the J call TRBJ1-4, with 7 bases that match TRBD1. With V trimmed by 4 bases and J by 4 bases, 1 base remained unmatched. The length of the CDR3 is 13 residues. Germline V CDR1 and CDR2: SGHKS, YYEKEE (reference sequence). CDR3 in DNA: TGTGCCAGCAGCGACAGGGATAATGAAAAACTGTTTTTT. It is translated as CASSDRDNEKLFF.

This sequence joins TRBV4-3 and TRBJ1-4; 7 nucleotides match TRBD1. The germline CDR1 and CDR2 sequences are LGHNA and YSLEER. The CDR3 has 16 amino acids. V shed 2 bases, J shed 8 bases, and the junction held 11 bases outside the gene matches. The chain's CDR3 is CASSQPGQEEGEKLFF. CDR3 DNA: TGCGCCAGCAGCCAACCCGGACAGGAGGAGGGGGAAAAACTGTTTTTT.

This sequence joins TRBV24-1 and TRBJ2-5; D is unclear. The germline gives CDR1 KGHDR, CDR2 SFDVKD. The ends were cut back, 4 bases at V and 5 bases at J, with 10 bases in the middle. The CDR3 totals 13 residues. CDR3 protein: CATSEPDRETQYF. The CDR3 DNA reads TGTGCCACCAGTGAGCCAGATAGGGAGACCCAGTACTTC.

This clonotype was seen ten or more times. The chain couples TRBV7-9 to TRBJ1-1, with 7 positions matching TRBD1. Per the germline V gene, CDR1 is SEHNR and CDR2 is FQNEAQ (reference sequence). The CDR3 consists of 13 residues. V shed 4 bases, J shed 4 bases, and the junction held 3 bases outside the gene matches. CDR3 in amino acids: CASSWGQTTEAFF. The CDR3 DNA reads TGTGCCAGCAGCTGGGGACAGACCACTGAAGCTTTCTTT. Supplemented by reference TRBV7-9 and TRBJ1-1, the full variable domain reads DTGVSQNPRHKITKRGQNVTFRCDPISEHNRLYWYRQTLGQGPEFLTYFQNEAQLEKSRLLSDRFSAERPKGSFSTLEIQRTEQGDSAMYLCASSWGQTTEAFFGQGTRLTVV.

The J gene is TRBJ2-6, the V gene TRBV7-2, with 8 bases lining up with TRBD2. The CDR3 length is 18 residues. Trimming at V came to 5 bases and at J to 3 bases, leaving 12 bases not matched to a gene. Per the germline V gene, CDR1 is SGHTA and CDR2 is FQGNSA. CDR3 region: CASSTRLRGAFGANVLTF. Here the CDR3 DNA reads TGTGCCAGCAGCACCCGGCTGCGGGGGGCATTTGGGGCCAACGTCCTGACTTTC.

The sample holds a few counts of this clonotype. The chain uses TRBV19 and TRBJ1-4; 9 nucleotides match TRBD1. This CDR3 has 15 residues. The V and J ends lost 5 bases and 5 bases, in that order; junction bases with no gene match: 6. Germline V gene data show CDR1 as LNHDA and CDR2 as SQIVND (reference sequence). Here the CDR3 reads CASSAVTGGNEKLFF. In DNA form, the CDR3 reads TGTGCCAGTAGTGCGGTGACAGGGGGAAATGAAAAACTGTTTTTT.

J is TRBJ2-7 and V is TRBV6-2 or TRBV6-3, with 7 bases lining up with TRBD1. The CDR3 has 16 amino acids. CDR1 is MNHEY and CDR2 is SVGEGT in the germline V gene. Germline trimming cut 4 bases from V and 1 base from J; bases unmatched to any gene: 10. The DNA for the CDR3 is TGTGCCAGCAGTTCGCCAAGGACAGGATTATCCTACGAGCAGTACGTC. Translating it yields CASSSPRTGLSYEQYV.

The genes are TRBV20-1 and TRBJ1-6, with TRBD1 matching 7 bases. Germline CDR1 is DFQATT and CDR2 is SNEGSKA (reference sequence). Unmatched junction bases numbered 6, after V lost 6 bases and J lost 1 base. The CDR3 consists of 15 residues. CDR3 loop: CSALDRSSYNSPLHF. Here the CDR3 DNA reads TGCAGTGCATTGGACAGGTCGTCCTATAATTCACCCCTCCACTTT.

At least ten counts were recorded for this clonotype. The genes are TRBV7-9 and TRBJ2-2; D gene unclear. The CDR3 totals 13 residues. The V gene lost 5 bases and the J gene lost 2 bases, with 6 bases spanning the gap. The germline gives CDR1 SEHNR, CDR2 FQNEAQ (reference sequence). CDR3 bases: TGTGCCAGCAGCCCGGACAACACCGGGGAGCTGTTTTTT. The encoded protein is CASSPDNTGELFF.

The chain uses TRBV7-2 and TRBJ2-1, with no clear D. Trimming took off 1 base at V and 3 bases at J, with 7 bases between the two ends. CDR1 is SGHTA and CDR2 is FQGNSA in the germline V gene. This CDR3 contains 14 residues. CDR3 loop: CASSLDALYNEQFF. The CDR3 bases are TGTGCCAGCAGCTTAGACGCTCTCTACAATGAGCAGTTCTTC.

This clonotype has just a few counts. The chain recombines TRBV20-1 with TRBJ1-2; no reliable D call. The CDR3 extends over 13 amino acids. Trimming shortened V by 3 bases and J by 6 bases, and 14 bases separated the two germline ends. Germline V gene data show CDR1 as DFQATT and CDR2 as SNEGSKA (reference sequence). Here the CDR3 reads CSARVQSTDGYTF. For the CDR3, the DNA is TGCAGTGCTAGGGTCCAGTCCACCGATGGCTACACCTTC.

The CDR3 loop reads CASSPEAGDTQYF. DNA of the CDR3: TGTGCCAGCAGCCCAGAGGCGGGAGATACGCAGTATTTT. The V gene is TRBV7-3, the J gene TRBJ2-3, with D tentatively TRBD2 (5 bases). The CDR3 consists of 13 residues. Germline-derived CDR1 and CDR2 are SGHTA and FQGTGA. With 5 bases removed from V and 5 bases from J, the gap between germline ends came to 11 bases.

The table lists this clonotype with a count of one. The chain links TRBV6-5 to TRBJ2-5; D is unresolved. V was clipped by 5 bases and J by 4 bases, with 11 bases between them. The CDR3 length is 13 residues. Germline-derived CDR1 and CDR2 are MNHEY and SVGAGI. In DNA, the CDR3 is TGTGCCAGCAGTGTTCGATCGGCAGAGACCCAGTACTTC. Translated: CASSVRSAETQYF.